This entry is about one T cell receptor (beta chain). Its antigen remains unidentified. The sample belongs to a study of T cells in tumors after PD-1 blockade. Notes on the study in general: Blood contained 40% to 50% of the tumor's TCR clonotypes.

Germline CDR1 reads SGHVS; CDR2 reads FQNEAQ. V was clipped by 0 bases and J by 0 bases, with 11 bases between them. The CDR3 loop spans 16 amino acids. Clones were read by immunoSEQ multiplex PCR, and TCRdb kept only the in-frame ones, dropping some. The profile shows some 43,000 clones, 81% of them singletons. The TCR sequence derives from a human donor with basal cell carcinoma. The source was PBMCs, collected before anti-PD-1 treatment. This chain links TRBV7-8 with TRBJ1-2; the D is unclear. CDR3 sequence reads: CASSLAFTTSNYGYTF. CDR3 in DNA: TGTGCCAGCAGCTTAGCGTTCACTACCTCTAACTATGGCTACACCTTC.